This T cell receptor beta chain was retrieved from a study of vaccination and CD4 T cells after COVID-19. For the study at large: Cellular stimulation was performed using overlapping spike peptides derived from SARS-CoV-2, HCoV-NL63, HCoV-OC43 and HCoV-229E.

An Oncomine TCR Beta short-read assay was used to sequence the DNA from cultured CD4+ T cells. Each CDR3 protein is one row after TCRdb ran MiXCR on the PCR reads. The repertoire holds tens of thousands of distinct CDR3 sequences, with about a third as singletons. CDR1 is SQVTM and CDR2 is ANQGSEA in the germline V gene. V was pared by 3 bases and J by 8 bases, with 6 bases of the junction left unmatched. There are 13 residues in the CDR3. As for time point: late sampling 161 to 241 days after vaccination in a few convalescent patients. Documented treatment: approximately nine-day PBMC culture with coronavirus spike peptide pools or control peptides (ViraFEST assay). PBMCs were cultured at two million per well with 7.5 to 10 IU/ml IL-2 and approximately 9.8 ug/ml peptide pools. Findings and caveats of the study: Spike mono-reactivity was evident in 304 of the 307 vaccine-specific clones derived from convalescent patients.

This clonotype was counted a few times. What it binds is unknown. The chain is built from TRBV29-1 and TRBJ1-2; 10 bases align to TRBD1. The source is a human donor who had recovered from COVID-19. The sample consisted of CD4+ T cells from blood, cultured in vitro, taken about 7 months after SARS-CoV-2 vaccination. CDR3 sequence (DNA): TGCAGCGTTGACCCCGGGACAGGGGACGGCTACACCTTC. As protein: CSVDPGTGDGYTF.